Below, 16 T cell receptor beta chains from the same sample are listed, as sequenced in a study of blood T cell repertoires in COVID-19. Here immunoSEQ multiplex PCR was the method, and the copy in TCRdb shows in-frame clones only, minus some. Seen here are about 76,000 clones, 75% to 85% observed once, and the top ten hold under 35%. Sample: peripheral blood. The receptors were gathered from a human donor in a cohort sampled during active COVID-19.

The rearrangement links TRBV4-1 to TRBJ2-5; 8 bases are a match to TRBD2. The CDR3 covers 16 residues. The germline CDR1 and CDR2 sequences are MGHRA and YSYEKL. The ends lost 6 bases at V and 3 bases at J; junction bases unmatched: 12. In DNA form, the CDR3 reads TGCGCCAGCAGTGGAGGTCCGGGGGGGCTTAAAGAGACCCAGTACTTC. Amino acids: CASSGGPGGLKETQYF.

This chain joins TRBV4-2 and TRBJ2-3; 8 bases line up with TRBD1. J gave up 6 bases and V 2 bases, and 7 bases lay outside the gene matches. This CDR3 comprises 15 residues. Germline CDR1 and CDR2: LGHNA and YNFKEQ. CDR3 DNA sequence: TGTGCCAGCAGCCAATTGGACAGGGAGTCGGATACGCAGTATTTT. Translation: CASSQLDRESDTQYF.

This chain connects TRBV4-1 to TRBJ1-2; TRBD1 aligns across 10 bases. Germline CDR1 and CDR2: MGHRA and YSYEKL. The trim removed 6 bases at V and 3 bases at J, leaving 10 bases unmatched. This CDR3 region has 16 residues. For the CDR3, the DNA is TGCGCCAGCAGACCGCCCGACAGGGGGCGCTACTATGGCTACACCTTC. This translates into CASRPPDRGRYYGYTF.

This clone was detected a few times. The gene calls are TRBV3-1 (or the pseudogene TRBV3-2) and TRBJ2-5; D not certain. This CDR3 has 14 residues. Germline lookup yields CDR1 LGHDT and CDR2 YNNKEL (reference sequence). V was trimmed by 0 bases and J by 2 bases, leaving 7 bases between them. CDR3 protein: CASSQDSGQETQYF. The DNA for the CDR3 is TGTGCCAGCAGCCAAGATTCGGGTCAAGAGACCCAGTACTTC.

Here the CDR3 DNA reads TGTGCCAGCAGTTACACAGGGGGCGCCTTACAGCCCCAGCATTTT. This sequence encodes CASSYTGGALQPQHF. This chain links TRBV28 with TRBJ1-5, with 9 bases fitting TRBD1. V dropped 4 bases and J dropped 7; count of bases not matched to a gene: 8. In germline, CDR1 is MDHEN, CDR2 SYDVKM. The CDR3 runs 15 residues.

The CDR3 nucleotides read TGTGCCAGCAGCTTGTCATATCCGACAGGGGTCGAGCAGTACTTC. This sequence encodes CASSLSYPTGVEQYF. The genes are TRBV5-4 and TRBJ2-7, with 8 bases that match TRBD1. The junction had 9 bases not matched to a gene; V was cut back by 1 base and J by 6 bases. From germline, CDR1 is SGHNT and CDR2 YYREEE (reference sequence). The CDR3 has 15 amino acids.

This clone was seen a few times. The chain links TRBV5-6 to TRBJ1-1; TRBD1 agrees at 10 bases. CDR1 and CDR2 from the germline V gene are SGHDT and YYEEEE. After removal of 4 bases from V and 3 bases from J, the junction contained 6 bases not matched to a gene. The CDR3 has 15 amino acids. Here the CDR3 DNA reads TGTGCCAGCAGCGGAGACAGGGGGCGGGACACTGAAGCTTTCTTT. Its protein product is CASSGDRGRDTEAFF.

The V call is TRBV6-1, the J call TRBJ1-1, with D unclear. Germline V gene data show CDR1 as MNHNS and CDR2 as SASEGT. The CDR3 spans 16 residues. V lost 4 bases and J lost 0, with 15 bases in between. In DNA, the CDR3 is TGTGCCAGCAGTGGGTCGTGGGCAAAGATGAACACTGAAGCTTTCTTT. Protein: CASSGSWAKMNTEAFF.

The V call is TRBV5-1, the J call TRBJ2-7; possible D gene TRBD1, 5 bases. The CDR3 is 13 residues long. Looked up from germline, CDR1 is SGHRS and CDR2 is YFSETQ. Trimming took off 9 bases at V and 3 bases at J, with 16 bases between the two ends. This CDR3 reads CATRIGAFYEQYF. The DNA of the CDR3 is TGCGCCACCCGTATAGGGGCCTTCTACGAGCAGTACTTC.

This clone has just a few counts. The J gene is TRBJ2-1, the V gene TRBV3-1 (or the pseudogene TRBV3-2); TRBD1 matches 8 bases. This CDR3 has 14 residues. Germline lookup yields CDR1 LGHDT and CDR2 YNNKEL (reference sequence). The trim removed 3 bases at V and 4 bases at J, leaving 2 bases unmatched. The CDR3 loop is CASSQGQVYNEQFF. The CDR3 nucleotides read TGTGCCAGCAGCCAGGGACAGGTTTACAATGAGCAGTTCTTC.

The rearrangement uses TRBV5-6 and TRBJ2-3; a possible D gene is TRBD2 (6 bases). Germline CDR1 is SGHDT and CDR2 is YYEEEE. The CDR3 has 18 amino acids. V was cut by 4 bases and J by 6 bases, with 27 bases left in between. CDR3 residues: CASSTPLWWTTSRDTQYF. CDR3 nucleotides: TGTGCCAGCAGCACCCCTTTATGGTGGACTACCTCCCGCGATACGCAGTATTTT.

The CDR3 region has the DNA TGTGCCAGCAGTTCGGGACAGAGCACAGATACGCAGTATTTT. As protein: CASSSGQSTDTQYF. The chain is built from TRBV2 and TRBJ2-3; 7 nucleotides line up with TRBD1. From germline, CDR1 is SNHLY and CDR2 FYNNEI. Trimming removed 5 bases from V and 0 bases from J; junction bases left unmatched: 2. CDR3 length: 14 residues.

This clone was counted a single time. The gene calls are TRBV23-1 and TRBJ1-1; TRBD1 matches at 7 bases. TRBV23-1 is marked as an open reading frame, function uncertain. J was trimmed by 0 bases and V by 4 bases; bases with no gene match: 8. This CDR3 has 16 amino acids. CDR3 loop: CASSRTTGTVNTEAFF. CDR3 nucleotide sequence: TGCGCCAGCAGTCGGACGACCGGGACAGTGAACACTGAAGCTTTCTTT.

This clone has just a few counts. This chain links TRBV7-9 with TRBJ1-1; D gene uncertain. Germline V lookup: CDR1 SEHNR, CDR2 FQNEAQ (reference sequence). V was trimmed by 2 bases and J by 4 bases, leaving 8 bases between them. The CDR3 loop spans 13 amino acids. The CDR3 DNA sequence: TGTGCCAGCAGCTTAACAGAGGGCACTGAAGCTTTCTTT. Protein: CASSLTEGTEAFF. The full variable domain, in which reference TRBV7-9 and TRBJ1-1 provide the parts outside the CDR3, is DTGVSQNPRHKITKRGQNVTFRCDPISEHNRLYWYRQTLGQGPEFLTYFQNEAQLEKSRLLSDRFSAERPKGSFSTLEIQRTEQGDSAMYLCASSLTEGTEAFFGQGTRLTVV.

This rearrangement joins TRBV7-3 to TRBJ2-5; the D gene is possibly TRBD2 (6 bases). The V gene's germline CDR1 is SGHTA and CDR2 FQGTGA. V lost 3 bases and J lost 3, with 14 bases in between. This CDR3 region has 15 residues. The CDR3 nucleotides are TGTGCCAGCAGCTTGGGACTTCAGAGGGAAGAGACCCAGTACTTC. Encoded protein: CASSLGLQREETQYF.

V and J are TRBV5-1 and TRBJ2-1; a weak D match, TRBD1 (6 bases). Germline V gene sequence: CDR1 SGHRS, CDR2 YFSETQ. The CDR3 contains 13 residues. Trimming shortened V by 4 bases and J by 6 bases, and 11 bases separated the two germline ends. The DNA for the CDR3 is TGCGCCAGCAGCCCCGGGACACTCAATGAGCAGTTCTTC. This codes for CASSPGTLNEQFF.